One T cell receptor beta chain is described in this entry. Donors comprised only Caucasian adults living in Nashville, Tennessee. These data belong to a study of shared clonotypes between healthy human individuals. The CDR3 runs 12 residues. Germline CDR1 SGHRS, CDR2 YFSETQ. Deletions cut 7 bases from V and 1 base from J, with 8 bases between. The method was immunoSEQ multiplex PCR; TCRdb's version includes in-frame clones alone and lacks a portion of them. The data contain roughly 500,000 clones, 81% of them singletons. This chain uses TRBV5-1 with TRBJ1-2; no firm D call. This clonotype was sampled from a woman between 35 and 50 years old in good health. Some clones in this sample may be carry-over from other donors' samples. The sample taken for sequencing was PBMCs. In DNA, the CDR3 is TGCGCCAGCCACACAGATAACTATGGCTACACCTTC. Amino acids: CASHTDNYGYTF.